This paragraph covers one TCR beta chain sequence. Its antigen remains unidentified. The sample is drawn from a study of Ad26.COV2.S vaccination and SARS-CoV-2 variants. Whole-study results and caveats: Vaccinated and placebo-treated recipients had similar non-spike TCR breadth. There was reportedly substantial breadth in spike-specific CD8+ and CD4+ T cell responses after vaccination.

Measured with immunoSEQ multiplex PCR; TCRdb has only the in-frame clones, and not every one. Of around 320,000 clones listed, approximately 80% are singletons. The V end was cut by 0 bases, the J end by 1 base, with 4 bases between. Germline V gene sequence: CDR1 SGDLS, CDR2 YYNGEE. CDR3 length: 13 amino acids. Treatment of the sample: 19 received Ad26.COV2.S at low or high dose, single or two shots; roughly 5 received placebo; per-sample allocation not given. After the first vaccine or placebo injection, samples were drawn on day 63. The receptor was derived from a person between 18 and 59 years old who received the Ad26.COV2.S COVID-19 vaccine or a placebo. The rearrangement joins TRBV9 to TRBJ1-1; D is undetermined. The sample consisted of peripheral blood, taken in a trial of Ad26.COV2.S vaccine versus placebo. The CDR3 bases are TGTGCCAGCAGCGTAGAACAGAACACTGAAGCTTTCTTT. It translates to CASSVEQNTEAFF.